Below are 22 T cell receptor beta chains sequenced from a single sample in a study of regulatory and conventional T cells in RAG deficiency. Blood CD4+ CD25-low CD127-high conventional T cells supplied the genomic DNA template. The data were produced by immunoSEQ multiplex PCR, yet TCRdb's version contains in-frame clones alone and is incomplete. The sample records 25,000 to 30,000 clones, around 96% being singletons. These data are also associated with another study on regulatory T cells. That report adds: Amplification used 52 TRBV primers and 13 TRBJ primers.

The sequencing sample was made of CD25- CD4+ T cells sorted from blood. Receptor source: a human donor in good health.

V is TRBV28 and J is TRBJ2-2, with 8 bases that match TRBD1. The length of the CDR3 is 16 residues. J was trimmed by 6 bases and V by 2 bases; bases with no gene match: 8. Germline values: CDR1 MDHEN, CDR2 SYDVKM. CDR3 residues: CASSLPGTGSPGELFF. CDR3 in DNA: TGTGCCAGCAGTTTACCCGGGACAGGCTCTCCCGGGGAGCTGTTTTTT. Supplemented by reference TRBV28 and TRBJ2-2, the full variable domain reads DVKVTQSSRYLVKRTGEKVFLECVQDMDHENMFWYRQDPGLGLRLIYFSYDVKMKEKGDIPEGYSVSREKKERFSLILESASTNQTSMYLCASSLPGTGSPGELFFGEGSRLTVL.

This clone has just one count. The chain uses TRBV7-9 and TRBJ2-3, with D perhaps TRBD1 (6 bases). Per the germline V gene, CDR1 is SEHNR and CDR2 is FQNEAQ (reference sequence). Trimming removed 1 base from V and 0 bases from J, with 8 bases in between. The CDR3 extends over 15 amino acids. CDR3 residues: CASSLGGPSTDTQYF. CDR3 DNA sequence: TGTGCCAGCAGCTTAGGGGGGCCTAGCACAGATACGCAGTATTTT.

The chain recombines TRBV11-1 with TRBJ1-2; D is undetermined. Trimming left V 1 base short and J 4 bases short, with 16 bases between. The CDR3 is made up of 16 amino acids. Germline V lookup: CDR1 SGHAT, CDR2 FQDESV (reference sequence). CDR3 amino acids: CASSLGRTNALYGYTF. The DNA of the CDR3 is TGTGCCAGCAGCTTAGGCAGAACTAATGCCCTCTATGGCTACACCTTC.

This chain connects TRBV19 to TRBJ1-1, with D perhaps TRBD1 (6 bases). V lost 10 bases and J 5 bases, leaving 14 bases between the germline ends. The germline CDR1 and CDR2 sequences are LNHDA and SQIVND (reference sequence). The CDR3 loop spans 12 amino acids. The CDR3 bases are TGTGCCATCCACGACAGGACGACTGAAGCTTTCTTT. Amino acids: CAIHDRTTEAFF.

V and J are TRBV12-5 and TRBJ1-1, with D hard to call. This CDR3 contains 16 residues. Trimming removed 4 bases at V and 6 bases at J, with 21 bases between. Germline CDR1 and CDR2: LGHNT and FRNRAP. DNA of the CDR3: TGTGCTAGTGGTTCCGACTGGTCGTCGGTTGAGGCTGAAGCTTTCTTT. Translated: CASGSDWSSVEAEAFF.

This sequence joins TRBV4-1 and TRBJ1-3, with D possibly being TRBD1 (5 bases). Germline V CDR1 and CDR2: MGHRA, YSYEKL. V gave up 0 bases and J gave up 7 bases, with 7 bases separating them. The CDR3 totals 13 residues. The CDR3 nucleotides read TGCGCCAGCAGCCAAGACGGGGGGAACACCATATATTTT. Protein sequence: CASSQDGGNTIYF.

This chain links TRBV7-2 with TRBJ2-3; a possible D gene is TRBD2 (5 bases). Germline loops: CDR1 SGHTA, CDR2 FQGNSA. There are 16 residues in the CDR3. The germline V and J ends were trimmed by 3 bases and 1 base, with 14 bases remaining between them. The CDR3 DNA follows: TGTGCCAGCAGCTTGGCTACTGGACTCCGCACAGATACGCAGTATTTT. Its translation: CASSLATGLRTDTQYF. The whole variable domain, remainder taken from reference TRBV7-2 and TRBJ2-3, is GAGVSQSPSNKVTEKGKDVELRCDPISGHTALYWYRQSLGQGLEFLIYFQGNSAPDKSGLPSDRFSAERTGGSVSTLTIQRTQQEDSAVYLCASSLATGLRTDTQYFGPGTRLTVL.

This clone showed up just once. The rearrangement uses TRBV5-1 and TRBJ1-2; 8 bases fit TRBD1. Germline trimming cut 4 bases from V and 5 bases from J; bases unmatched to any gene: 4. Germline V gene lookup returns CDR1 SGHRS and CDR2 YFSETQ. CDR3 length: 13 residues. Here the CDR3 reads CASSLDRDYGYTF. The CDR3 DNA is TGCGCCAGCAGCCTGGACAGGGATTATGGCTACACCTTC.

The CDR3 coding sequence is TGTGCCAGCAGTCGGGGGGGCTATGGCTACACCTTC. Protein sequence: CASSRGGYGYTF. The chain combines TRBV6-5 with TRBJ1-2, with D maybe TRBD1 (5 bases). V shed 5 bases and J shed 4 bases, with 8 bases lying between them. The CDR3 contains 12 residues. Germline V lookup: CDR1 MNHEY, CDR2 SVGAGI.

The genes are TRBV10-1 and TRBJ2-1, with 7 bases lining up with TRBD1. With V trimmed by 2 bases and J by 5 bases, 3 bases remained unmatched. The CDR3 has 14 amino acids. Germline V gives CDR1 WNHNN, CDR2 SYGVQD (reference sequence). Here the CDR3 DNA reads TGCGCCAGCAGTGAGCCAGGACAGGACAATGAGCAGTTCTTC. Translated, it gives CASSEPGQDNEQFF.

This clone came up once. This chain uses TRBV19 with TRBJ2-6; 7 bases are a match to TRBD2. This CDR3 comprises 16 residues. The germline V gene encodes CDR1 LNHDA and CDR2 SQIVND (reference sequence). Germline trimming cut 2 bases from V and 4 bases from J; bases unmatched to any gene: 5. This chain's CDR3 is CASSIRGGRGANVLTF. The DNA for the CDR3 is TGTGCCAGTAGTATACGGGGCGGGAGAGGGGCCAACGTCCTGACTTTC.

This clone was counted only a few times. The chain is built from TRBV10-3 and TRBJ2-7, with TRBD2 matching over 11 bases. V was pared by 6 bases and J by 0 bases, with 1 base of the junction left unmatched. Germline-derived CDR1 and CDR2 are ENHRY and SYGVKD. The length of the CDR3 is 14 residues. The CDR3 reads CAISGTSGSYEQYF. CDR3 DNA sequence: TGTGCCATCAGCGGGACTAGCGGCTCCTACGAGCAGTACTTC.

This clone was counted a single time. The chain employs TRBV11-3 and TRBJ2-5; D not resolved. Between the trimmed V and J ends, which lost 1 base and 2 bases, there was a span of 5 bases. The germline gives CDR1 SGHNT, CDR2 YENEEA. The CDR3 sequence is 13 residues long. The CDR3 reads CASSLGLQETQYF. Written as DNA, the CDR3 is TGTGCCAGCAGCTTAGGACTTCAAGAGACCCAGTACTTC.

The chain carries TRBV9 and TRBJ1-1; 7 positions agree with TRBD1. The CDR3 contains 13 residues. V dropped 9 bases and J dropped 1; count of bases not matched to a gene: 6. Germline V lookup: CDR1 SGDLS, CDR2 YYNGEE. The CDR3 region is CATRTGSNTEAFF. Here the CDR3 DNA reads TGTGCCACCCGGACAGGCTCGAACACTGAAGCTTTCTTT.

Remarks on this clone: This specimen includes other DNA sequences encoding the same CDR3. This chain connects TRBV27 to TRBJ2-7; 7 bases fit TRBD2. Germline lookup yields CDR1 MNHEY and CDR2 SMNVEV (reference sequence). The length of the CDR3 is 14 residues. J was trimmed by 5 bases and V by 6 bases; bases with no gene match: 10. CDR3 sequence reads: CASREPNSGDEQYF. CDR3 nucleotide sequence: TGTGCCAGCAGGGAGCCAAACAGCGGGGACGAGCAGTACTTC.

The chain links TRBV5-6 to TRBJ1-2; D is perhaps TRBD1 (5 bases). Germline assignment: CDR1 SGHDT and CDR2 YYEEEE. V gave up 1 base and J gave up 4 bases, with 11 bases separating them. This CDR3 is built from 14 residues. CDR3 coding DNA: TGTGCCAGCAGCTTGTGGGGGGGTAGCTATGGCTACACCTTC. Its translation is CASSLWGGSYGYTF. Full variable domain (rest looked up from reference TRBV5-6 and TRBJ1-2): DAGVTQSPTHLIKTRGQQVTLRCSPKSGHDTVSWYQQALGQGPQFIFQYYEEEERQRGNFPDRFSGHQFPNYSSELNVNALLLGDSALYLCASSLWGGSYGYTFGSGTRLTVV.

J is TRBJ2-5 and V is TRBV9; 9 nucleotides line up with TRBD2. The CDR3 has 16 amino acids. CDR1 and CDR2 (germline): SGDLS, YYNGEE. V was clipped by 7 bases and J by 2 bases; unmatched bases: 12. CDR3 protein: CASCPGAGGQQETQYF. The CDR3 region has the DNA TGTGCCAGCTGCCCAGGGGCGGGGGGGCAGCAAGAGACCCAGTACTTC. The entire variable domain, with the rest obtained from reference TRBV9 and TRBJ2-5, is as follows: DSGVTQTPKHLITATGQRVTLRCSPRSGDLSVYWYQQSLDQGLQFLIQYYNGEERAKGNILERFSAQQFPDLHSELNLSSLELGDSALYFCASCPGAGGQQETQYFGPGTRLLVL.

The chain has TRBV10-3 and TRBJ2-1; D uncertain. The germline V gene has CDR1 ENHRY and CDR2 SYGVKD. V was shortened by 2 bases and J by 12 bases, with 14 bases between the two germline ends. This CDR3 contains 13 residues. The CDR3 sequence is CAISEPIVTVQFF. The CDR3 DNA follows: TGTGCCATCAGTGAGCCGATAGTAACCGTGCAGTTCTTC.

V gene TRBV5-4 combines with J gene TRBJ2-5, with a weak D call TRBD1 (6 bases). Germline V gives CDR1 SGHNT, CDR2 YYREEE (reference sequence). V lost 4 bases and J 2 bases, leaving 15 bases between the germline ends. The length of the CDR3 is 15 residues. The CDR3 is CASSIIQGFQETQYF. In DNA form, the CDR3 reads TGTGCCAGCAGCATCATCCAGGGGTTTCAAGAGACCCAGTACTTC.

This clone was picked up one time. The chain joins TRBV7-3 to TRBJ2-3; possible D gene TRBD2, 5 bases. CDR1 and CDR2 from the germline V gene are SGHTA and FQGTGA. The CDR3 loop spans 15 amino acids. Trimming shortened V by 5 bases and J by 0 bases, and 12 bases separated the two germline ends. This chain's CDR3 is CASSVSRESTDTQYF. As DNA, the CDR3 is TGTGCCAGCAGCGTCTCACGGGAAAGCACAGATACGCAGTATTTT.

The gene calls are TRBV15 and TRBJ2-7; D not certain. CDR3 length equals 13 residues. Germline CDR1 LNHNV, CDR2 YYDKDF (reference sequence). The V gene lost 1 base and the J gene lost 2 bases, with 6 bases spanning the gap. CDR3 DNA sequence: TGTGCCACCAGCAGAGGGCTAGCCTACGAGCAGTACTTC. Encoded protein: CATSRGLAYEQYF. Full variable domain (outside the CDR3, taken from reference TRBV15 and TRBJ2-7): DAMVIQNPRYQVTQFGKPVTLSCSQTLNHNVMYWYQQKSSQAPKLLFHYYDKDFNNEADTPDNFQSRRPNTSFCFLDIRSPGLGDTAMYLCATSRGLAYEQYFGPGTRLTVT.

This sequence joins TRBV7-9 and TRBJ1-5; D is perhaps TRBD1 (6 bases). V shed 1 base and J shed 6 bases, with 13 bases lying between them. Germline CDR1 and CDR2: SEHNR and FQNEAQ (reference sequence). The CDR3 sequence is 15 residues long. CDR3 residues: CASSLGDTPAQPQHF. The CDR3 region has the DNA TGTGCCAGCAGCTTAGGGGACACCCCTGCTCAGCCCCAGCATTTT.